Listed below are T cell receptor beta chains from one sample, sequenced in a study of early stage breast cancer tumors. The method was immunoSEQ multiplex PCR; TCRdb's version includes in-frame clones alone and lacks a portion of them. The table records about 19,000 clones, around four fifths of them present only once. The specimen sequenced was blood. These receptors all stem from a person aged 70 to 80 with breast cancer. CDR3s include the opening cysteine and the closing phenylalanine or tryptophan. Fields, in order: CDR3 length, V gene, J gene, D gene, clone size, CDR3 DNA, CDR3 protein. The D gene is left open where the match is weak. Where a row states a size, it is once, few, many or the class of an expanded clone; other rows omit it.

CDR3 length: 16
V gene: TRBV10-3
J gene: TRBJ2-5
D gene: TRBD2
clone size: NA
CDR3 DNA: TGTGCCATCAGTGGGACTAGCGGGGGGGCCGGGGAGACCCAGTACTTC
CDR3 protein: CAISGTSGGAGETQYF

CDR3 length: 15
V gene: TRBV9
J gene: TRBJ1-4
D gene: NA
clone size: NA
CDR3 DNA: TGTGCCAGCAGCGCGCAACAGGGATTTAATGAAAAACTGTTTTTT
CDR3 protein: CASSAQQGFNEKLFF

CDR3 length: 15
V gene: TRBV14
J gene: TRBJ2-5
D gene: NA
clone size: NA
CDR3 DNA: TGTGCCAGCAGCGCGAGCAGGGTCATGGGCGAGACCCAGTACTTC
CDR3 protein: CASSASRVMGETQYF

CDR3 length: 14
V gene: TRBV29-1
J gene: TRBJ2-1
D gene: TRBD2
clone size: NA
CDR3 DNA: TGCAGCGCCCGACTAGCGGGGACGTACAATGAGCAGTTCTTC
CDR3 protein: CSARLAGTYNEQFF

CDR3 length: 15
V gene: TRBV9
J gene: TRBJ2-7
D gene: NA
clone size: NA
CDR3 DNA: TGTGCCAGCAGCGCGAACCCGGGGGTGACCTACGAGCAGTACTTC
CDR3 protein: CASSANPGVTYEQYF

CDR3 length: 15
V gene: TRBV5-6
J gene: TRBJ2-2
D gene: TRBD1
clone size: NA
CDR3 DNA: TGTGCCAGCAGCTTCCTGACAGGGGACACCGGGGAGCTGTTTTTT
CDR3 protein: CASSFLTGDTGELFF

CDR3 length: 15
V gene: TRBV30
J gene: TRBJ1-6
D gene: NA
clone size: few
CDR3 DNA: TGTGCCTGGAGCGCCGGGAGGCAGAAGGATTCACCCCTCCACTTT
CDR3 protein: CAWSAGRQKDSPLHF

CDR3 length: 16
V gene: TRBV11-2
J gene: TRBJ2-2
D gene: TRBD1
clone size: NA
CDR3 DNA: TGTGCCAGCACCCGGACAGGGGGCGAAGGCACCGGGGAGCTGTTTTTT
CDR3 protein: CASTRTGGEGTGELFF

CDR3 length: 16
V gene: TRBV9
J gene: TRBJ1-1
D gene: NA
clone size: few
CDR3 DNA: TGTGCCAGCAGCGTAGCAGCGGGTAGGGTGAACACTGAAGCTTTCTTT
CDR3 protein: CASSVAAGRVNTEAFF

CDR3 length: 15
V gene: TRBV5-4
J gene: TRBJ1-5
D gene: TRBD1
clone size: few
CDR3 DNA: TGTGCCAGCAGCTTGGGGGGACAGGGGGCGAATCCCCAGCATTTT
CDR3 protein: CASSLGGQGANPQHF

CDR3 length: 17
V gene: TRBV5-6
J gene: TRBJ2-2
D gene: NA
clone size: once
CDR3 DNA: TGTGCCAGCAGCAATCAGTGGCTCTCATCCTACACCGGGGAGCTGTTTTTT
CDR3 protein: CASSNQWLSSYTGELFF

CDR3 length: 14
V gene: TRBV27
J gene: TRBJ1-6
D gene: NA
clone size: NA
CDR3 DNA: TGTGCCAGCAGTAGGTCGGGACTGGGGTCACCCCTCCACTTT
CDR3 protein: CASSRSGLGSPLHF

CDR3 length: 13
V gene: TRBV6-5
J gene: TRBJ2-7
D gene: TRBD1
clone size: NA
CDR3 DNA: TGTGCCAGCACCCCGGGACAGGGGTTCGAGCAGTACTTC
CDR3 protein: CASTPGQGFEQYF

CDR3 length: 15
V gene: TRBV5-4
J gene: TRBJ1-3
D gene: TRBD1
clone size: NA
CDR3 DNA: TGTGCCAGCAGCCTAACCAGGGGGGCTGGAAACACCATATATTTT
CDR3 protein: CASSLTRGAGNTIYF

CDR3 length: 17
V gene: TRBV14
J gene: TRBJ2-2
D gene: TRBD1
clone size: NA
CDR3 DNA: TGTGCCAGCAGCCAAGTTACAGGGGGCGCGAACACCGGGGAGCTGTTTTTT
CDR3 protein: CASSQVTGGANTGELFF

CDR3 length: 14
V gene: TRBV11-2
J gene: TRBJ1-1
D gene: NA
clone size: NA
CDR3 DNA: TGTGCCAGCAGCTTCGGGGGAGGCGGCACTGAAGCTTTCTTT
CDR3 protein: CASSFGGGGTEAFF

CDR3 length: 13
V gene: TRBV7-1
J gene: TRBJ1-5
D gene: NA
clone size: once
CDR3 DNA: TGTGCCAGCAGCTTAGTAGCCGGTCAGCCCCAGCATTTT
CDR3 protein: CASSLVAGQPQHF

CDR3 length: 13
V gene: TRBV5-4
J gene: TRBJ1-2
D gene: TRBD1
clone size: NA
CDR3 DNA: TGTGCCAGCACGGACAGGGCTAACTATGGCTACACCTTC
CDR3 protein: CASTDRANYGYTF

CDR3 length: 16
V gene: TRBV6-6
J gene: TRBJ1-4
D gene: TRBD1
clone size: NA
CDR3 DNA: TGTGCCAGCAGTTATTTTAAGGGACAGGGAAATGAAAAACTGTTTTTT
CDR3 protein: CASSYFKGQGNEKLFF

CDR3 length: 14
V gene: TRBV10-3
J gene: TRBJ2-5
D gene: NA
clone size: few
CDR3 DNA: TGTGCCACGATGAACAGGGAGGGTCAAGAGACCCAGTACTTC
CDR3 protein: CATMNREGQETQYF

CDR3 length: 12
V gene: TRBV6-5
J gene: TRBJ2-1
D gene: TRBD1
clone size: NA
CDR3 DNA: TGTGCCAGCGGCCGGGACAGGGGTGAGCAGTTCTTC
CDR3 protein: CASGRDRGEQFF

CDR3 length: 16
V gene: TRBV10-1
J gene: TRBJ2-7
D gene: NA
clone size: once
CDR3 DNA: TGCGCCAGCAGTGATGGACAGCAACGATCTCCCTACGAGCAGTACTTC
CDR3 protein: CASSDGQQRSPYEQYF

CDR3 length: 14
V gene: TRBV30
J gene: TRBJ2-5
D gene: TRBD1
clone size: NA
CDR3 DNA: TGTGCCTGGGTGGGTTACAGGGGTTCGGAGACCCAGTACTTC
CDR3 protein: CAWVGYRGSETQYF

CDR3 length: 13
V gene: TRBV30
J gene: TRBJ2-2
D gene: NA
clone size: NA
CDR3 DNA: TGTGCCTGGAGTGTAACTGCCCGTGGGGAGCTGTTTTTT
CDR3 protein: CAWSVTARGELFF

CDR3 length: 14
V gene: TRBV4-1
J gene: TRBJ2-3
D gene: NA
clone size: few
CDR3 DNA: TGCGCCAGCAGCCCCGACGGGAGCACAGATACGCAGTATTTT
CDR3 protein: CASSPDGSTDTQYF

CDR3 length: 10
V gene: TRBV29-1
J gene: TRBJ1-1
D gene: NA
clone size: NA
CDR3 DNA: TGCAGCGTTGAGAGGGCGGAGGCTTTCTTT
CDR3 protein: CSVERAEAFF

CDR3 length: 12
V gene: TRBV6-1
J gene: TRBJ1-5
D gene: NA
clone size: NA
CDR3 DNA: TGTGCCAGCAGTGTAAAGGAGCAAGCCCAGCATTTT
CDR3 protein: CASSVKEQAQHF

CDR3 length: 15
V gene: TRBV5-1
J gene: TRBJ2-7
D gene: NA
clone size: few
CDR3 DNA: TGCGCCAGCAGCTTCACACAACCGGGAAACTACGAGCAGTACTTC
CDR3 protein: CASSFTQPGNYEQYF

CDR3 length: 16
V gene: TRBV14
J gene: TRBJ2-7
D gene: NA
clone size: NA
CDR3 DNA: TGTGCCAGCAGCCAAGCGGGGATAGTTAGCCCATACGAGCAGTACTTC
CDR3 protein: CASSQAGIVSPYEQYF

CDR3 length: 11
V gene: TRBV20-1
J gene: TRBJ2-2
D gene: NA
clone size: NA
CDR3 DNA: TGCAGTGCTAGATTGAGGAGGGAGCTGTTTTTT
CDR3 protein: CSARLRRELFF

CDR3 length: 15
V gene: TRBV7-2
J gene: TRBJ2-5
D gene: TRBD1
clone size: NA
CDR3 DNA: TGTGCCAGCAGCTTAGCGCACGGACAGGGGGCAGCGTCGTACTTC
CDR3 protein: CASSLAHGQGAASYF

CDR3 length: 14
V gene: TRBV6-6
J gene: TRBJ1-2
D gene: TRBD1
clone size: NA
CDR3 DNA: TGTGCCAGCAGTCCTGCCGACAGGGGAATGGGCTACACCTTC
CDR3 protein: CASSPADRGMGYTF